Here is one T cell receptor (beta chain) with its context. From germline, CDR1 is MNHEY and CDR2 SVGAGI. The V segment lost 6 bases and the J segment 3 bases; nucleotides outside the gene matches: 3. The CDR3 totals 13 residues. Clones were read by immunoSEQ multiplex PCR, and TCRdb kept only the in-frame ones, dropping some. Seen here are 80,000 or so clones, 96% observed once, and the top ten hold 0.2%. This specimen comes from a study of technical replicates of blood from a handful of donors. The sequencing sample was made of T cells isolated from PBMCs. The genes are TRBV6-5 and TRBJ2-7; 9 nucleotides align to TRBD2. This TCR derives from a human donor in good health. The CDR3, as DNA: TGTGCCAGCAGGCGGGGGGGGGTCTACGAGCAGTACTTC. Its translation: CASRRGGVYEQYF.